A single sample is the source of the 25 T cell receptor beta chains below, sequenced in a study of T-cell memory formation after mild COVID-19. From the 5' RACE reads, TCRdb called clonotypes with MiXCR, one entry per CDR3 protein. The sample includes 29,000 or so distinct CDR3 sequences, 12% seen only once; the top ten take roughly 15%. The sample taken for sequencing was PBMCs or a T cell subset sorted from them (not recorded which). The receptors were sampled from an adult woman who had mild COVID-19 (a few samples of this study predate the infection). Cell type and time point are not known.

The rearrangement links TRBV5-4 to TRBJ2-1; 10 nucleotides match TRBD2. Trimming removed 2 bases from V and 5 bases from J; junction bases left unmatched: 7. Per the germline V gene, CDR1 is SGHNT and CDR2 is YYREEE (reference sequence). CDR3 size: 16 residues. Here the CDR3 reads CASSFLLAGEHNEQFF. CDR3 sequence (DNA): TGTGCCAGCAGCTTCCTGCTAGCGGGGGAGCACAATGAGCAGTTCTTC.

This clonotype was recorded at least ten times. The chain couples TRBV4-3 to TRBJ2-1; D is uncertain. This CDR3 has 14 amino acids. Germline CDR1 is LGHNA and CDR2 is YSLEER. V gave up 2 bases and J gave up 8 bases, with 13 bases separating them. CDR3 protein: CASSQSRVSDEQFF. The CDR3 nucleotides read TGCGCCAGCAGCCAATCTAGGGTCTCCGATGAGCAGTTCTTC.

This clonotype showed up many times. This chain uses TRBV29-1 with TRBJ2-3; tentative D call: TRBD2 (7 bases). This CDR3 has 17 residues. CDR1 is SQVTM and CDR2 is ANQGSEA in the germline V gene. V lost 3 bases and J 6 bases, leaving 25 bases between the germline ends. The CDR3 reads CSVEKGGSGSRLDTQYF. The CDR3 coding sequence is TGCAGCGTTGAGAAGGGGGGTAGCGGGTCCAGACTGGATACGCAGTATTTT.

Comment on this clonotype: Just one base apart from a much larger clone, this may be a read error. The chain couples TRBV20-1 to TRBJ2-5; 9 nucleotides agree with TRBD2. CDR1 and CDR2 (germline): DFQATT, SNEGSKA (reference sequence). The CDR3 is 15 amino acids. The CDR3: CRARDGGTSLETQYF. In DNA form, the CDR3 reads TGCCGTGCTAGAGATGGGGGGACTAGCCTGGAGACCCAGTACTTC.

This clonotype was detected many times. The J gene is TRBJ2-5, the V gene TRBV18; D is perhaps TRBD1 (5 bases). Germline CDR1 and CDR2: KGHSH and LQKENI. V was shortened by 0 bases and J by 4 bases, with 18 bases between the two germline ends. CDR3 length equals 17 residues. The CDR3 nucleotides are TGTGCCAGCTCACCACCGAATCGACAGATCTCTAGAGAGACCCAGTACTTC. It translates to CASSPPNRQISRETQYF.

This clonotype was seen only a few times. This CDR3 reads CASSVGVNTGELFF. The CDR3 region has the DNA TGTGCCAGCAGTGTGGGTGTGAACACCGGGGAGCTGTTTTTT. This chain links TRBV2 with TRBJ2-2; D unclear. V was shortened by 4 bases and J by 1 base, with 7 bases between the two germline ends. This CDR3 contains 14 residues. Per the germline V gene, CDR1 is SNHLY and CDR2 is FYNNEI.

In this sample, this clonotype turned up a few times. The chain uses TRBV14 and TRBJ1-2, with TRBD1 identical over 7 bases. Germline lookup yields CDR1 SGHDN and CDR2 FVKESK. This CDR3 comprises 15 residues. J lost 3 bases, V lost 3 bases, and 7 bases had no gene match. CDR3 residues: CASSQDRFGDYGYTF. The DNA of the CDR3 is TGTGCCAGCAGCCAGGACAGGTTCGGGGACTATGGCTACACCTTC. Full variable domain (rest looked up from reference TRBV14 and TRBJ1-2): EAGVTQFPSHSVIEKGQTVTLRCDPISGHDNLYWYRRVMGKEIKFLLHFVKESKQDESGMPNNRFLAERTGGTYSTLKVQPAELEDSGVYFCASSQDRFGDYGYTFGSGTRLTVV.

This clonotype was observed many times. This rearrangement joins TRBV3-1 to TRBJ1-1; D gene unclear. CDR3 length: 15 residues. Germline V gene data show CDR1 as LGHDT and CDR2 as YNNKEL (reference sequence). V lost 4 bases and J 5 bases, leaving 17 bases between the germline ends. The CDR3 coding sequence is TGTGCCAGCAGCCCAAGTAGTGCGGGAAAGACTGAAGCTTTCTTT. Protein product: CASSPSSAGKTEAFF.

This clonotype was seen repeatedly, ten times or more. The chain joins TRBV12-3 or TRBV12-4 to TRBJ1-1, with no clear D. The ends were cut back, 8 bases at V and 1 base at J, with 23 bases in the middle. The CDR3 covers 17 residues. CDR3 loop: CASSLNGYAPRNTEAFF. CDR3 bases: TGTGCCAGCTCCTTAAATGGGTATGCCCCGAGGAACACTGAAGCTTTCTTT.

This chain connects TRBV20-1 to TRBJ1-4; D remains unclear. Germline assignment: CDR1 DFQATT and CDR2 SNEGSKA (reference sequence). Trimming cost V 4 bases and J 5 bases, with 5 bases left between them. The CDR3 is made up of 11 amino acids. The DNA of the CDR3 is TGCAGTGCTACCTTCAATGAAAAACTGTTTTTT. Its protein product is CSATFNEKLFF.

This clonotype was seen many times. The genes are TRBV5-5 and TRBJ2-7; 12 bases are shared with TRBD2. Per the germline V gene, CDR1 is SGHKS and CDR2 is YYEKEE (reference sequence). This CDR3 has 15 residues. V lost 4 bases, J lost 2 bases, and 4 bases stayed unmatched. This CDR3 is CASSRTSGGTYEQYF. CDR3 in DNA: TGTGCCAGCAGCCGAACTAGCGGGGGGACCTACGAGCAGTACTTC.

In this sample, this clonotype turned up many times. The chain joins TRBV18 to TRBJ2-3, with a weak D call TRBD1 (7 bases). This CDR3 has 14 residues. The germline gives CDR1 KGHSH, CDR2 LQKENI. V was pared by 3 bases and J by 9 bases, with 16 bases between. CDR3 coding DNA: TGTGCCAGCTCACCGACCAGGGGGACTGAGACGCAGTATTTT. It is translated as CASSPTRGTETQYF.

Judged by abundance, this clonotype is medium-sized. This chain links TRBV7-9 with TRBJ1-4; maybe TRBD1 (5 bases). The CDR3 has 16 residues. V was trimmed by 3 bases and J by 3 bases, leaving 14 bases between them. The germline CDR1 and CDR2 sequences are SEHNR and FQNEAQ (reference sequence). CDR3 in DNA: TGTGCCAGCAGCTTTTCGGCCTCAGGGTCTAATGAAAAACTGTTTTTT. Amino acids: CASSFSASGSNEKLFF.

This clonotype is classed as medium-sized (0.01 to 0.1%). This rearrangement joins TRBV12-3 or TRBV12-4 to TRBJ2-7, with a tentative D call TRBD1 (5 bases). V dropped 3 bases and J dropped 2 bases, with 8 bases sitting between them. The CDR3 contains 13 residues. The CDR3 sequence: CASSFWTPYEQYF. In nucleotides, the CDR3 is TGTGCCAGCAGTTTTTGGACACCCTACGAGCAGTACTTC.

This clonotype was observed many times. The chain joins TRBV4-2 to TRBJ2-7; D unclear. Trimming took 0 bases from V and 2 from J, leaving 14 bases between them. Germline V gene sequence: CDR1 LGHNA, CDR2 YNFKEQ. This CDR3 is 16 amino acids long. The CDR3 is CASSQDFGSGPYEQYF. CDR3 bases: TGTGCCAGCAGCCAAGATTTTGGTTCAGGCCCCTACGAGCAGTACTTC.

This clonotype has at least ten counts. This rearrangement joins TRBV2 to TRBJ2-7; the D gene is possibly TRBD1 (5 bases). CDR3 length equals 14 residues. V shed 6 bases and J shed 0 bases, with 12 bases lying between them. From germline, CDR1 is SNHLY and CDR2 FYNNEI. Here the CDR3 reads CASRVRVYSYEQYF. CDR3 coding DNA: TGTGCCAGCAGAGTCAGGGTTTACTCCTACGAGCAGTACTTC.

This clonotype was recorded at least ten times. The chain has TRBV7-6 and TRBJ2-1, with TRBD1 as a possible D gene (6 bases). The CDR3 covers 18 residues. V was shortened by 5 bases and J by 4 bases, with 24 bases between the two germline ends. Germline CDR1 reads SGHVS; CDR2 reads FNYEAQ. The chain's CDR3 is CASSPSRTAPDHYNEQFF. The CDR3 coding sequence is TGTGCCAGCAGCCCGAGTCGGACAGCCCCGGATCATTACAATGAGCAGTTCTTC. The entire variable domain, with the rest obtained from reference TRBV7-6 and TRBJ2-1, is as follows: GAGVSQSPRYKVTKRGQDVALRCDPISGHVSLYWYRQALGQGPEFLTYFNYEAQQDKSGLPNDRFSAERPEGSISTLTIQRTEQRDSAMYRCASSPSRTAPDHYNEQFFGPGTRLTVL.

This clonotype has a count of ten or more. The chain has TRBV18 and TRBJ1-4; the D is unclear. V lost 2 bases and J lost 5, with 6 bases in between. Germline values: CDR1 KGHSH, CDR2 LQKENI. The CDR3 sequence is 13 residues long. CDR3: CASSPGLNEKLFF. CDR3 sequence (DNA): TGTGCCAGCTCACCAGGACTCAATGAAAAACTGTTTTTT. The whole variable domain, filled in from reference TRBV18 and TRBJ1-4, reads NAGVMQNPRHLVRRRGQEARLRCSPMKGHSHVYWYRQLPEEGLKFMVYLQKENIIDESGMPKERFSAEFPKEGPSILRIQQVVRGDSAAYFCASSPGLNEKLFFGSGTQLSVL.

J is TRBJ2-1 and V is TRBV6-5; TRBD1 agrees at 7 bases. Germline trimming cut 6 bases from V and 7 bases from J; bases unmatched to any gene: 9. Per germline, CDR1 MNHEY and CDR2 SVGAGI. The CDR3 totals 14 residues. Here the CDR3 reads CASSPQGVGNEQFF. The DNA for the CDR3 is TGTGCCAGCAGCCCCCAGGGGGTAGGGAATGAGCAGTTCTTC.

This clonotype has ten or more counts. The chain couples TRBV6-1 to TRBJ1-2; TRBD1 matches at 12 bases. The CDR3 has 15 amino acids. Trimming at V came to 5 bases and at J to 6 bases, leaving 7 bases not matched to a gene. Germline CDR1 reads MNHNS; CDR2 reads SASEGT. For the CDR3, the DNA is TGTGCCAGCAGTCCGCGGGACAGGGGGCTTGATGGCTACACCTTC. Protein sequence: CASSPRDRGLDGYTF.

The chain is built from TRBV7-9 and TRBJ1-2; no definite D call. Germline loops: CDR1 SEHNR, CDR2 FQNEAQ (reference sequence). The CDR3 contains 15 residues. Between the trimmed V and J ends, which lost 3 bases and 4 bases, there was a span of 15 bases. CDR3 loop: CASSFAETRIYGYTF. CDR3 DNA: TGTGCCAGCAGCTTTGCAGAGACTCGGATCTATGGCTACACCTTC.

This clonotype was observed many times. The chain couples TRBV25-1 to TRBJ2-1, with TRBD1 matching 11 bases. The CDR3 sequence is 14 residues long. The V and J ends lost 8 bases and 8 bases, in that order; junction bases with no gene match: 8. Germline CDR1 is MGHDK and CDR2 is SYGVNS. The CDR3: CASSTGQGGDEQFF. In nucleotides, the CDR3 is TGTGCCAGCTCTACGGGACAGGGGGGCGATGAGCAGTTCTTC.

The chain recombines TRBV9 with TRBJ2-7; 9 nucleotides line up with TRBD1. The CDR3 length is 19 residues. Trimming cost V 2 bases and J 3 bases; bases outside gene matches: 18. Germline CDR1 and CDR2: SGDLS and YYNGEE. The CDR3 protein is CASSVPRPTSQGAHYEQYV. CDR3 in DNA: TGTGCCAGCAGCGTCCCCCGGCCAACCTCACAGGGGGCCCACTACGAGCAGTACGTC.

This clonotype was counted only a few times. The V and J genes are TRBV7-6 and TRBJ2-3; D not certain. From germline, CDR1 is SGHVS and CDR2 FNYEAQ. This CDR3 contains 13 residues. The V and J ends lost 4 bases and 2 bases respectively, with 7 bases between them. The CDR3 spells CASSSLYTDTQYF. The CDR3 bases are TGTGCCAGCAGCTCTCTCTACACAGATACGCAGTATTTT. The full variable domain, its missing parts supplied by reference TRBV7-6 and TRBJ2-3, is GAGVSQSPRYKVTKRGQDVALRCDPISGHVSLYWYRQALGQGPEFLTYFNYEAQQDKSGLPNDRFSAERPEGSISTLTIQRTEQRDSAMYRCASSSLYTDTQYFGPGTRLTVL.

CDR3 loop: CASKGRNYEQYF. The CDR3 DNA reads TGTGCCAGCAAGGGACGGAACTACGAGCAGTACTTC. This chain links TRBV25-1 with TRBJ2-7, with D perhaps being TRBD1 or TRBD2 (5 bases each). From germline, CDR1 is MGHDK and CDR2 SYGVNS. The ends were cut back, 7 bases at V and 3 bases at J, with 10 bases in the middle. The CDR3 covers 12 residues.